This T cell receptor beta chain was identified in a study of blood T cell repertoires in COVID-19. On the study more broadly: From T cells, B-cell-depleted T cells, or PBMCs came the material, which was cDNA or gDNA.

Germline CDR1 reads KGHSH; CDR2 reads LQKENI. V was cut by 1 base and J by 8 bases, with 9 bases left in between. The CDR3 extends over 13 amino acids. In the source study's methods: The assay estimated nucleated cells by amplifying reference gene primers. Using immunoSEQ multiplex PCR, the repertoire was profiled, and TCRdb retains in-frame clones only, with some absent. V and J calls and clone size are given by that table; D and trimming were obtained from the DNA. The table includes roughly 60,000 clones, about 85% detected once. Sequenced material: peripheral blood. The source of this sequence is a human donor with acute or convalescent COVID-19. The donor label of this sample is uncertain. This chain connects TRBV18 to TRBJ2-1; TRBD2 is a possible D gene (5 bases). CDR3 in DNA: TGTGCCAGCTCACCACGGAGGTCCGATGAGCAGTTCTTC. Protein sequence: CASSPRRSDEQFF.